This TCR beta chain emerged from a study of STAT3 mutations in large granular lymphocyte leukemia. Overall study context: Roughly half of the longitudinally sequenced T-LGLL patients carried detectable canonical activating STAT3 mutations. Overall study findings and caveats: Every T-LGLL patient had at least one immunodominant TCRbeta clonotype. In some patients, a small highly pathogenic clone possibly went undetected. No sample exists from the first appearance of each clone.

This clone has only a few counts. Its antigen is as yet unknown. The CDR3 runs to 11 residues. V lost 8 bases and J lost 3, with 4 bases in between. From germline, CDR1 is MNHNS and CDR2 SASEGT. Generated by immunoSEQ multiplex PCR, the TCRdb table keeps only in-frame clones and is missing some. The sample includes under 5,500 clones, about four fifths of them seen just once. V and J are TRBV6-1 and TRBJ2-2; D is unresolved. This TCR derives from a man aged 40-50 years with T-cell large granular lymphocyte leukemia. Some clones in this sample may be carry-over from other donors' samples. The sample consisted of peripheral blood mononuclear cells. The DNA of the CDR3 is TGTGCCAGCCTAGACACCGGGGAGCTGTTTTTT. As protein: CASLDTGELFF.